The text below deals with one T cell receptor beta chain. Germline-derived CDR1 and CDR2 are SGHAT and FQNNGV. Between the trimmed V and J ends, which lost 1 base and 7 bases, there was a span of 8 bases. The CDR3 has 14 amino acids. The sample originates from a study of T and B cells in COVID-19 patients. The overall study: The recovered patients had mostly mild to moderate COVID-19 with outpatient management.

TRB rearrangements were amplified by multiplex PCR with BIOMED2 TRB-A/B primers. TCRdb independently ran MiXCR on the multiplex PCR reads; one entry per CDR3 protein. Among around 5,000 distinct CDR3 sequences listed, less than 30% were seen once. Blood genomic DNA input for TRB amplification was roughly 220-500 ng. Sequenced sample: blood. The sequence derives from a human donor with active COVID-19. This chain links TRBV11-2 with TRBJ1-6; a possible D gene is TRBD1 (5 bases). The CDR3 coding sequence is TGTGCCAGCAGCTTAGGAGACAGAAATTCACCCCTCCACTTT. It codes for CASSLGDRNSPLHF.